Each of the 14 T cell receptor beta chains below was sequenced from the same sample in a study of Tregs in tolerant kidney transplant recipients. Generated by immunoSEQ multiplex PCR, the TCRdb table keeps only in-frame clones and is missing some. The repertoire has tens of thousands of clones, around 84% of them found once; the top ten carry about 4.5%. Sequenced sample: CD4+ T cells from blood. The receptors were gathered from a human donor in good health.

The chain has TRBV9 and TRBJ1-3; no clear D. The germline V gene has CDR1 SGDLS and CDR2 YYNGEE. The CDR3 spans 13 residues. V lost 0 bases, J lost 4 bases, and 5 bases lay in between. CDR3 nucleotides: TGTGCCAGCAGCGTAGATTTCGGAAACACCATATATTTT. Residues: CASSVDFGNTIYF.

The chain employs TRBV5-5 and TRBJ1-1; 10 positions agree with TRBD1. The J segment lost 1 base and the V segment lost 4 bases, leaving 7 bases of the junction unmatched. The germline gives CDR1 SGHKS, CDR2 YYEKEE (reference sequence). The CDR3 loop spans 16 amino acids. The CDR3 DNA follows: TGTGCCAGCAGCCCGGGACAGGGGATTGGGAACACTGAAGCTTTCTTT. It encodes CASSPGQGIGNTEAFF.

The J gene is TRBJ2-7, the V gene TRBV19, with D hard to call. Trimming shortened V by 1 base and J by 1 base, and 8 bases separated the two germline ends. CDR1 is LNHDA and CDR2 is SQIVND in the germline V gene (reference sequence). The CDR3 extends over 14 amino acids. Here the CDR3 reads CASSIGGSSYEQYF. CDR3 nucleotides: TGTGCCAGTAGTATAGGCGGATCATCCTACGAGCAGTACTTC.

The chain recombines TRBV19 with TRBJ2-7; D not certain. The CDR3 is made up of 13 amino acids. The V gene's germline CDR1 is LNHDA and CDR2 SQIVND (reference sequence). The V end was cut by 9 bases, the J end by 0 bases, with 12 bases between. CDR3: CASQSQSSYEQYF. CDR3 nucleotides: TGTGCCAGCCAGTCACAAAGCTCCTACGAGCAGTACTTC.

This chain uses TRBV7-2 with TRBJ1-1; no reliable D call. V lost 1 base and J 2 bases, leaving 5 bases between the germline ends. The CDR3 sequence is 13 residues long. CDR1 and CDR2 from the germline V gene are SGHTA and FQGNSA. CDR3 sequence (DNA): TGTGCCAGCAGCTTAGAGGGCAACACTGAAGCTTTCTTT. This sequence encodes CASSLEGNTEAFF. The variable domain in full, completed from reference TRBV7-2 and TRBJ1-1, reads GAGVSQSPSNKVTEKGKDVELRCDPISGHTALYWYRQSLGQGLEFLIYFQGNSAPDKSGLPSDRFSAERTGGSVSTLTIQRTQQEDSAVYLCASSLEGNTEAFFGQGTRLTVV.

The chain has TRBV20-1 and TRBJ2-5; no reliable D call. This CDR3 contains 11 residues. Trimming took 3 bases from V and 1 from J, leaving 3 bases between them. CDR1 and CDR2 (germline): DFQATT, SNEGSKA (reference sequence). CDR3 nucleotide sequence: TGCAGTGCTAGCTCCCAAGAGACCCAGTACTTC. Translation gives CSASSQETQYF.

In its sample, this clone was seen a few times. The chain couples TRBV27 to TRBJ2-5; D is uncertain. V lost 5 bases, J lost 7 bases, and 17 bases lay in between. In germline, CDR1 is MNHEY, CDR2 SMNVEV (reference sequence). There are 14 residues in the CDR3. CDR3 coding DNA: TGTGCCAGCAGTCCGCCGGGCCTCGATGGGACCCAGTACTTC. This translates into CASSPPGLDGTQYF.

The V call is TRBV5-1, the J call TRBJ1-5, with D unclear. Germline lookup yields CDR1 SGHRS and CDR2 YFSETQ. The CDR3 is 15 amino acids. The germline V and J ends were trimmed by 4 bases and 0 bases, with 11 bases remaining between them. The CDR3 protein is CASSQDGDSNQPQHF. Written as DNA, the CDR3 is TGCGCCAGCAGCCAAGACGGTGATAGCAATCAGCCCCAGCATTTT.

V gene TRBV5-1 combines with J gene TRBJ2-1; 11 bases match TRBD2. The CDR3 extends over 20 amino acids. Trimming removed 0 bases from V and 0 bases from J; junction bases left unmatched: 11. Germline V lookup: CDR1 SGHRS, CDR2 YFSETQ. The CDR3 protein is CASSLEPSGRSDSSYNEQFF. CDR3 nucleotides: TGCGCCAGCAGCTTGGAACCTAGCGGGAGGTCCGATAGCTCCTACAATGAGCAGTTCTTC.

V usage is TRBV30 and J usage is TRBJ2-7; maybe TRBD2 (5 bases). Trimming stripped 1 base from V and 6 bases from J, with 10 bases between. Germline assignment: CDR1 GTSNPN and CDR2 SVGIG (reference sequence). The CDR3 totals 12 residues. The CDR3 DNA reads TGTGCCTGGAGTGAAGTGGGAGCCGAGCAGTACTTC. It codes for CAWSEVGAEQYF.

V gene TRBV4-1 combines with J gene TRBJ2-5, with 10 bases fitting TRBD1. Germline CDR1 and CDR2: MGHRA and YSYEKL. This CDR3 comprises 16 residues. V lost 4 bases, J lost 4 bases, and 9 bases stayed unmatched. The chain's CDR3 is CASSPSTGGWVETQYF. The CDR3 DNA reads TGCGCCAGCAGCCCGTCGACAGGGGGCTGGGTAGAGACCCAGTACTTC.

This clone was seen only once. V and J are TRBV10-3 and TRBJ2-1, with a weak D call TRBD2 (5 bases). From germline, CDR1 is ENHRY and CDR2 SYGVKD. Trimming cost V 8 bases and J 6 bases, with 17 bases left between them. The length of the CDR3 is 14 residues. CDR3 sequence (DNA): TGTGCCATCGGCGCGGCGGGTAGAATCAATGAGCAGTTCTTC. This codes for CAIGAAGRINEQFF.

The chain uses TRBV4-1 and TRBJ2-7, with TRBD2 as a possible D gene (6 bases). V shed 1 base and J shed 6 bases, with 19 bases lying between them. The germline V gene has CDR1 MGHRA and CDR2 YSYEKL. The CDR3 spans 16 residues. CDR3 sequence: CASSQGGGRNRGEQYF. In nucleotides, the CDR3 is TGCGCCAGCAGCCAAGGAGGAGGGAGGAACCGGGGCGAGCAGTACTTC.

The chain recombines TRBV5-4 with TRBJ2-7; no reliable D call. Deletions cut 4 bases from V and 0 bases from J, with 5 bases between. CDR1 and CDR2 (germline): SGHNT, YYREEE (reference sequence). The CDR3 consists of 12 residues. Here the CDR3 reads CASSGVSYEQYF. CDR3 in DNA: TGTGCCAGCAGCGGGGTCTCCTACGAGCAGTACTTC.